This T cell receptor beta chain comes out of a study of Ad26.COV2.S vaccination and SARS-CoV-2 variants. The data were produced by immunoSEQ multiplex PCR, yet TCRdb's version contains in-frame clones alone and is incomplete. The table records some 410,000 clones, around 92% of them present only once. The CDR3 spans 15 residues. CDR1 is SQVTM and CDR2 is ANQGSEA in the germline V gene. Trimming pared 7 bases from V and 6 bases from J, leaving 21 bases between. Treatment specified: about 20 received Ad26.COV2.S at low or high dose, single or two shots; about five received placebo; per-sample allocation not given. Specimens were obtained on day 63 following the first vaccine or placebo injection.

V usage is TRBV29-1 and J usage is TRBJ2-2, with D possibly matching TRBD2 (5 bases). Sample: peripheral blood, taken in a trial of Ad26.COV2.S vaccine versus placebo. The source is a person between 18 and 65 years old who received the Ad26.COV2.S COVID-19 vaccine or a placebo. In DNA form, the CDR3 reads TGCAGCGCCAGAGACTCGACGAAGGAGGCCGGGGAGCTGTTTTTT. Translated: CSARDSTKEAGELFF.